The clone carrying this TCR beta chain was seen more than once but under ten times. Exclusion criteria comprised uncontrolled infection, other autoimmune disease, pregnancy or lactation. This record belongs to a study of T cells in Graves' hyperthyroidism and ophthalmopathy. Amplification of TCR beta CDR3 regions used RNA as the template. Primed by the HTBI set, a first-round RT-PCR was run on the TCR CDR3. TCRdb recomputed calls from the multiplex PCR reads with MiXCR, one row per CDR3 protein. The sample contains fewer than 500,000 distinct CDR3 sequences, about 15% of which appear only once. The receptor was derived from a man aged 18 to 29 with Graves' ophthalmopathy. Input material: blood.

CDR3 DNA: TGTGCCAGCAGAGAGAGGACAGGGATTAATTCACCCCTCCACTTT. Amino acid sequence: CASRERTGINSPLHF. The chain has TRBV2 and TRBJ1-6; 8 nucleotides align to TRBD1. Trimming took 6 bases from V and 6 from J; bases not matched to a gene: 7. Per the germline V gene, CDR1 is SNHLY and CDR2 is FYNNEI. The CDR3 is 15 amino acids.